This TCR beta chain stems from a study of cytomegalovirus exposure and HLA in healthy donors. Study background: Most donors, about 77% of a few hundred genotyped, fell in the Caucasian-associated ancestry cluster. General observations from the study: According to reports, the classifier identified cytomegalovirus status with high specificity and sensitivity. As a later analysis revealed, the rate of TCR association differed by HLA locus, with DRB1 most and HLA-C fewest. A later analysis appeared to link common viral pathogens to several of the most significant clusters.

Turning to this clone: Antigen: not known.

Primers included in the PCR were 60 Vbeta and 13 Jbeta primers. Assay: immunoSEQ multiplex PCR; the TCRdb copy retains only in-frame clones and omits some. The profile shows 95,000 or so clones, roughly 71% of them singletons. The trim removed 5 bases at V and 6 bases at J, leaving 11 bases unmatched. This CDR3 spans 15 amino acids. Germline lookup yields CDR1 LNHDA and CDR2 SQIVND (reference sequence). This clonotype originated in a woman aged 40 to 55 in good health and CMV-seronegative. The sequenced material came from PBMCs. V gene TRBV19 combines with J gene TRBJ2-3; 7 nucleotides line up with TRBD2. In DNA, the CDR3 is TGTGCCAGTAGTCTGGGGACTACCCAGAGCGATACGCAGTATTTT. Translating gives CASSLGTTQSDTQYF.